The rows below give T cell receptor beta chains drawn from one sample of a study of T cell repertoires in cytomegalovirus infection. TCRdb fed the reads into MiXCR, producing one record per CDR3 protein. This sample has approximately 1,000,000 distinct CDR3 sequences, with 31% found just once. Their specific antigens are unknown. The sample here was cultured CD8+ T cells from PBMCs, taken from culture after CMV antigen stimulation. These receptors all come from a human donor in good health (CMV status not recorded). Some clones in this sample may be carry-over from other donors' samples. Both conserved end residues are part of each CDR3. The order of the fields is clone size, D gene, V gene, J gene, CDR3 DNA, CDR3 protein. D genes are given only for firm matches. Size is omitted from some rows. Given values are once, few, many or a class for expanded clones.

.	.	TRBV6-2/TRBV6-3	TRBJ1-2	TGTGCCAGCAGTTACTCGGACAGCTTCTATGGCTACACCTTC	CASSYSDSFYGYTF
.	.	TRBV10-3	TRBJ1-5	TGTGCCATCAGCTCGGGACAAACTCATCAGCCCCAGCATTTT	CAISSGQTHQPQHF
.	.	TRBV20-1	TRBJ1-6	TGCAGTGCTAGAGATCTAGTGGGTAGCTCCTATAATTCACCCCTCCACTTT	CSARDLVGSSYNSPLHF
many	.	TRBV7-2	TRBJ1-2	TGTGCCAGCAGCTTAAGCCCCTATGGCTACACCTTC	CASSLSPYGYTF
.	.	TRBV24-1	TRBJ2-3	TGTGCCACAGGGGACGGGACAGATACGCAGTATTTT	CATGDGTDTQYF
many	.	TRBV7-3	TRBJ2-3	TGTGCCAGCAGCTTAAGCCCAGGGCCAGATACGCAGTATTTT	CASSLSPGPDTQYF
few	.	TRBV19	TRBJ2-2	TGTGCCAGTAGTATTGACATGTTGGGCACCGGGGAGCTGTTTTTT	CASSIDMLGTGELFF
few	.	TRBV12-3/TRBV12-4	TRBJ2-5	TGTGCCAGCAGTTTATACAGCGGAGATTCAGAGACCCAGTACTTC	CASSLYSGDSETQYF
few	.	TRBV11-2	TRBJ2-5	TGTGCCAGCAGCTTCCCGAGGGAGATAGAGACCCAGTACTTC	CASSFPREIETQYF
.	.	TRBV19	TRBJ2-7	TGTGCCAGTAGTTTCCGTCCTGGGTTCTACGAGCAGTACTTC	CASSFRPGFYEQYF
few	TRBD1	TRBV7-9	TRBJ2-2	TGTGCCAGCAGCTCCAGGGACAGGACGAGGGGCGGGGAGCTGTTTTTT	CASSSRDRTRGGELFF
.	.	TRBV4-1	TRBJ2-2	TGCGCCAGCAGCCACGGGCAGAACACCGGGGAGCTGTTTTTT	CASSHGQNTGELFF
few	TRBD1	TRBV6-2/TRBV6-3	TRBJ2-5	TGTGCCAGCACCCATAGGGACAGGTACCAAGAGACCCAGTACTTC	CASTHRDRYQETQYF
.	TRBD1	TRBV28	TRBJ1-6	TGTGCCAGCAGTCCTCGACAGGGTATTTCGAATTCACCCCTCCACTTT	CASSPRQGISNSPLHF
.	.	TRBV15	TRBJ1-5	TGTGCCACCAGCAGAGATGCCGGTCAGCCCCAGCATTTT	CATSRDAGQPQHF
few	.	TRBV6-1	TRBJ1-1	TGTGCCAGCAGTGAGTATTCAGTGAAGGACACTGAAGCTTTCTTT	CASSEYSVKDTEAFF
.	TRBD2	TRBV14	TRBJ2-3	TGTGCCAGCAGCCAAGATTTGTGGGGGGGTATGGGCACAGATACGCAGTATTTT	CASSQDLWGGMGTDTQYF
.	.	TRBV27	TRBJ1-1	TGTGCCAGCAGTCCAGGTGATTCTTTGTCTGAAGCTTTCTTT	CASSPGDSLSEAFF
.	TRBD1	TRBV4-1	TRBJ2-2	TGCGCCAGCAGCCAAGATGGCCAGGGGGCCGGGGAGCTGTTTTTT	CASSQDGQGAGELFF
.	.	TRBV7-2	TRBJ1-4	TGTGCCAGCAGCCCCCTAGCTACGAAGAATGAAAAACTGTTTTTT	CASSPLATKNEKLFF
.	.	TRBV5-6	TRBJ1-5	TGTGCCAGCAGCTCCTCCCGTAGGAGGTCCCAGCATTTT	CASSSSRRRSQHF
.	.	TRBV12-3/TRBV12-4	TRBJ1-1	TGTGCCAGCAGCCGCGGGACGGTCGAAGCTTTCTTT	CASSRGTVEAFF
many	.	TRBV7-6	TRBJ2-1	TGTGCCAGCAGCAACCCTGTGGGAACCTACAATGAGCAGTTCTTC	CASSNPVGTYNEQFF
.	.	TRBV25-1	TRBJ1-2	TGTGCCACCCGGGCCGCGTCCGGTGGCTACACCTTC	CATRAASGGYTF
.	.	TRBV7-9	TRBJ1-5	TGTGCCAGCAGCTTACAGGGAAGGTACAATCAGCCCCAGCATTTT	CASSLQGRYNQPQHF
few	.	TRBV15	TRBJ2-1	TGTGCCACCAGCAGAGTGGGGACTTCGGATGAGCAGTTCTTC	CATSRVGTSDEQFF
many	.	TRBV9	TRBJ1-1	TGTGCCAGCAGCCGAGGACTGACTGAAGCTTTCTTT	CASSRGLTEAFF
once	TRBD2	TRBV7-6	TRBJ2-1	TGTGCTAGCAGCTTAAAGGCGGGGGGGCTATACAATGAGCAGTTCTTC	CASSLKAGGLYNEQFF
many	.	TRBV7-7	TRBJ1-3	TGTGCTAGCAGCTCGGACGGTGGAAACACCATATATTTT	CASSSDGGNTIYF
.	.	TRBV7-9	TRBJ1-5	TGTGCCAGCAGCTTTGGTGCGGAGCCCCAGCATTTT	CASSFGAEPQHF
few	.	TRBV6-6	TRBJ1-1	TGTGCCAGCAGTTCCACGGTAGATGTCACTGAAGCTTTCTTT	CASSSTVDVTEAFF
few	.	TRBV4-2	TRBJ2-1	TGTGCCAGCAGCCAAGAACGGGGCTCAGATTTCTACAATGAGCAGTTCTTC	CASSQERGSDFYNEQFF
few	.	TRBV4-1	TRBJ1-6	TGCGCCAGCAGCCAGGAGGACACAACGCCTTCACCCCTCCACTTT	CASSQEDTTPSPLHF
.	TRBD2	TRBV12-3/TRBV12-4	TRBJ2-1	TGTGCCAGCAGTTCCGGACTAGCGGGGGGGCCAGTGACGTTCTTC	CASSSGLAGGPVTFF
few	.	TRBV10-3	TRBJ2-2	TGTGCCATCAGTGAGTCAAAGGGAACGAACACCGGGGAGCTGTTTTTT	CAISESKGTNTGELFF
few	TRBD2	TRBV12-5	TRBJ2-7	TGTGCTAGTGGAGCGGGACCAGCCTACGAGCAGTACTTC	CASGAGPAYEQYF
.	TRBD2	TRBV3-1	TRBJ2-1	TGTGCCAGCAGCCAAGATAGCGGGGGGGCATTAAACAATGAGCAGTTCTTC	CASSQDSGGALNNEQFF
few	.	TRBV12-3/TRBV12-4	TRBJ1-5	TGTGCCAGCAGCCCCGGACGAATGTATCAGCCCCAGCATTTT	CASSPGRMYQPQHF
.	TRBD1	TRBV27	TRBJ1-6	TGTGCCAGCAGTCTTCTAGGGACAGTTCTAGATTCACCCCTCCACTTT	CASSLLGTVLDSPLHF
.	TRBD1	TRBV25-1	TRBJ1-2	TGTGCCAGCAGGACCGGGACAGGGCTCGGCTACACCTTC	CASRTGTGLGYTF
few	TRBD2	TRBV6-2/TRBV6-3	TRBJ2-1	TGTGCTGGGGGGGATTACAATGAGCAGTTCTTC	CAGGDYNEQFF
few	.	TRBV6-8	TRBJ1-4	TGTGCCAGCAGTTACGGAGTGGGGGATGAAAAACTGTTTTTT	CASSYGVGDEKLFF
.	TRBD1	TRBV19	TRBJ1-1	TGTGCCAGTGACAGGGGAACGGGCACTGAAGCTTTCTTT	CASDRGTGTEAFF
many	TRBD1	TRBV7-4	TRBJ1-1	TGTGCCAGCAGCTTTGGGACAGGGGAGGGGAACACTGAAGCTTTCTTT	CASSFGTGEGNTEAFF
.	.	TRBV5-5	TRBJ2-2	TGTGCCAGCAGCTTGAAGGATGTGCACACCGGGGAGCTGTTTTTT	CASSLKDVHTGELFF
few	TRBD2	TRBV29-1	TRBJ2-2	TGCAGCGTAGACGTCCCCCCGGGAGGCACCGGGGAGCTGTTTTTT	CSVDVPPGGTGELFF
once	.	TRBV10-2	TRBJ2-5	TGCGCCAGCAGTGAGCCCGAAGACACCCCTTGGGCCCAGTACTTC	CASSEPEDTPWAQYF
many	TRBD1	TRBV7-6	TRBJ1-4	TGTGCCAGCAGCCCCGGCGTGGGCAGGGGGCTTGGGACTAATGAAAAACTGTTTTTT	CASSPGVGRGLGTNEKLFF
.	.	TRBV24-1	TRBJ1-1	TGTGCCACCAAAACAGAGGATCATGAAGCTTTCTTT	CATKTEDHEAFF
.	.	TRBV28	TRBJ2-3	TGTGCCAGCAGTTTAGCAGTGGGTACCACAGATACGCAGTATTTT	CASSLAVGTTDTQYF